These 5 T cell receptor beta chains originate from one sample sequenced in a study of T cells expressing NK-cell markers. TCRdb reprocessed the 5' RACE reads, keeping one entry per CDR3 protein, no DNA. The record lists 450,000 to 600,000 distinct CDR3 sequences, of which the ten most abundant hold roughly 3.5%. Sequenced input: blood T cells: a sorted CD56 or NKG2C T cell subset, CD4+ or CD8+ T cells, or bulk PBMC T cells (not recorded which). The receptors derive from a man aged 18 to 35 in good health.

CDR3 sequence: CASSQDGLGTPYNEQFF. The chain has TRBV4-1 and TRBJ2-1. Germline V gives CDR1 MGHRA, CDR2 YSYEKL. The CDR3 totals 17 residues.

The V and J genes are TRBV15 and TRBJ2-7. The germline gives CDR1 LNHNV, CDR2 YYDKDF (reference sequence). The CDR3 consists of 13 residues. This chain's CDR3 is CATSRERVPEQYF.

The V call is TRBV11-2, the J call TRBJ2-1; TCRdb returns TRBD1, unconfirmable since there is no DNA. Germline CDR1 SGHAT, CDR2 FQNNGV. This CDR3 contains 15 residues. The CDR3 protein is CASRGVGGLGNEQFF.

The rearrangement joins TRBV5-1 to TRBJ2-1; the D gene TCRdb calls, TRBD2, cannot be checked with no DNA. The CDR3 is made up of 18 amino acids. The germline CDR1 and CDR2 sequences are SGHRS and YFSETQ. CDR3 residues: CASSWVVASGNPNNEQFF. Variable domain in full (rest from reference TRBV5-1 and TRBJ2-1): KAGVTQTPRYLIKTRGQQVTLSCSPISGHRSVSWYQQTPGQGLQFLFEYFSETQRNKGNFPGRFSGRQFSNSRSEMNVSTLELGDSALYLCASSWVVASGNPNNEQFFGPGTRLTVL.

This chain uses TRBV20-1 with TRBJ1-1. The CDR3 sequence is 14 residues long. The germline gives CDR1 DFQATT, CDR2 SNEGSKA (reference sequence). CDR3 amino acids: CSSPPAAMNTEAFF.